This T cell receptor beta chain is from a study of OX40 agonist ivuxolimab in advanced cancers. Study-level information: The diagnoses of dose-escalation patients were hepatocellular carcinoma, melanoma, renal cell or head and neck cancer. Partial responses were achieved by three patients: one hepatocellular carcinoma, two cutaneous melanoma. Broader study findings: Low normalized clonal expansion also occurred in some nonresponding patients.

About this clone itself: Its target is not known.

Clones were read by immunoSEQ multiplex PCR, and TCRdb kept only the in-frame ones, dropping some. In the table there are about 95,000 clones, 89% of which are singletons. The CDR3 covers 13 residues. Looked up from germline, CDR1 is SEHNR and CDR2 is FQNEAQ (reference sequence). The V and J ends lost 5 bases and 5 bases respectively, with 12 bases between them. The sequence was obtained from an adult with an advanced solid tumor such as melanoma, head and neck, liver or kidney cancer. The sequencing used CD4+ or CD8+ T cells sorted from blood, collected in a trial of the OX40 agonist ivuxolimab. The chain combines TRBV7-9 with TRBJ2-5; D is uncertain. The CDR3 region is CASSPLGGETQYF. The CDR3 DNA sequence: TGTGCCAGCAGCCCTCTGGGTGGCGAGACCCAGTACTTC.